The source of this T cell receptor beta chain is a study of Graves' ophthalmopathy and Graves' hyperthyroidism. Overall study findings and caveats: The model flagged ophthalmopathy progression at about 71% sensitivity and 72% to 75% specificity.

The authors amplified TCR beta CDR3 regions, and they did so from RNA transcripts for repertoire sequencing. HTBI primers served in a first-round RT-PCR, which a second-round multiplex PCR followed. TCRdb re-called the multiplex PCR reads through MiXCR, storing one row per CDR3 protein. The sample carries 600,000 to 700,000 distinct CDR3 sequences, about two fifths recorded once. About this clonotype itself: Its antigen is currently unknown.

Per germline, CDR1 SEHNR and CDR2 FQNEAQ (reference sequence). This CDR3 has 16 amino acids. Trimming cost V 5 bases and J 4 bases; bases outside gene matches: 13. This receptor was obtained from an adult man with Graves' ophthalmopathy. Sequences were obtained from peripheral blood. The chain carries TRBV7-9 and TRBJ2-7; 8 nucleotides line up with TRBD1. CDR3 residues: CASSQDQAGGGYEQYF. The CDR3 nucleotides are TGTGCCAGCAGCCAAGATCAGGCAGGGGGCGGTTACGAGCAGTACTTC.